Sequencing of this T cell receptor beta chain was carried out in a study of cytomegalovirus exposure and HLA in healthy donors (dated by TCRdb to about 2017). Broadly, across the study: A later analysis indicated that the roughly 130 validation repertoires were generated on the platform also employed for the 720 or so repertoires of the first cohort. A separate validation cohort of about 110 different subjects was used in addition to the roughly 640-subject first cohort. High-throughput TCR immunosequencing, statistical association of individual TCRs with disease status, and machine learning were combined to predict cytomegalovirus infection status. The aim of the study was to test whether cataloging public T cell receptors could identify signatures of past pathogen exposure. General study outcomes and caveats: Subsequent analysis determined that TCRs grouped into clusters in the first cohort also showed a tendency toward co-occurrence across the approximately 110 validation repertoires, and approximately 93% of cluster scores exceeded 0. Most TCR sequences were observed very rarely across donors, whereas some public TCRs were present in many individuals. The authors suggested that the approach could potentially be generalized to other disease states and immunological phenotypes. A later analysis lacked HLA typing for the validation cohort, so it scored co-occurrence in that cohort across all 110 or so repertoires. The classifier was reported to diagnose cytomegalovirus status with high specificity and sensitivity in both the original and validation cohorts. Three of the identified cytomegalovirus-associated TCR beta chains were confirmed in vitro to be specific for cytomegalovirus antigens. In the study, some 180 TCR beta chains were listed as associated with cytomegalovirus.

Separate from the roughly 630-subject first cohort, the validation cohort of over 90 subjects was the group to which the donors belonged. Concerning this clone itself: The antigen it recognizes is unknown. Per-base qualities were not stored, and no clone one base away is much larger.

Receptor libraries were prepared by the immunoSEQ multiplex PCR assay. Under the source paper's analysis protocol: A statistical classification framework was built for diagnosing cytomegalovirus status from the catalog of TCR beta chain sequences. The table comes from immuneACCESS by way of TCRdb, which keeps in-frame sequences with V and J called. Part of the clones is missing from these tables; in studies checked, under half for an unresolved V gene and the rest for unknown reasons. The DNA gave D and trimming, while V, J and clone size come from that table. Recorded for this sample are fewer than 150,000 clones; around 90% of them occurred a single time. Together, the top ten hold 7.5% to 10% of the sample. Source material: PBMCs. The clonotype originates from a woman younger than 35 in good health and CMV-seropositive.

The CDR3 protein is CASSFRGADIQYF. DNA sequence: TGCGCCAGCAGCTTCCGGGGGGCGGACATTCAGTACTTC. The V gene is TRBV5-1 and the J gene is TRBJ2-4; perhaps TRBD2 is the D gene, with 7 bases matching. The germline V gene supplies CDR1 SGHRS and CDR2 YFSETQ. V is pared back by 2 bases and J by 8 bases, with 11 bases lying between the germline termini. The CDR3 sequence holds 13 residues, the cysteine and phenylalanine included. This entry keeps only the CDR3 DNA: 39 bases, framed from base 1.